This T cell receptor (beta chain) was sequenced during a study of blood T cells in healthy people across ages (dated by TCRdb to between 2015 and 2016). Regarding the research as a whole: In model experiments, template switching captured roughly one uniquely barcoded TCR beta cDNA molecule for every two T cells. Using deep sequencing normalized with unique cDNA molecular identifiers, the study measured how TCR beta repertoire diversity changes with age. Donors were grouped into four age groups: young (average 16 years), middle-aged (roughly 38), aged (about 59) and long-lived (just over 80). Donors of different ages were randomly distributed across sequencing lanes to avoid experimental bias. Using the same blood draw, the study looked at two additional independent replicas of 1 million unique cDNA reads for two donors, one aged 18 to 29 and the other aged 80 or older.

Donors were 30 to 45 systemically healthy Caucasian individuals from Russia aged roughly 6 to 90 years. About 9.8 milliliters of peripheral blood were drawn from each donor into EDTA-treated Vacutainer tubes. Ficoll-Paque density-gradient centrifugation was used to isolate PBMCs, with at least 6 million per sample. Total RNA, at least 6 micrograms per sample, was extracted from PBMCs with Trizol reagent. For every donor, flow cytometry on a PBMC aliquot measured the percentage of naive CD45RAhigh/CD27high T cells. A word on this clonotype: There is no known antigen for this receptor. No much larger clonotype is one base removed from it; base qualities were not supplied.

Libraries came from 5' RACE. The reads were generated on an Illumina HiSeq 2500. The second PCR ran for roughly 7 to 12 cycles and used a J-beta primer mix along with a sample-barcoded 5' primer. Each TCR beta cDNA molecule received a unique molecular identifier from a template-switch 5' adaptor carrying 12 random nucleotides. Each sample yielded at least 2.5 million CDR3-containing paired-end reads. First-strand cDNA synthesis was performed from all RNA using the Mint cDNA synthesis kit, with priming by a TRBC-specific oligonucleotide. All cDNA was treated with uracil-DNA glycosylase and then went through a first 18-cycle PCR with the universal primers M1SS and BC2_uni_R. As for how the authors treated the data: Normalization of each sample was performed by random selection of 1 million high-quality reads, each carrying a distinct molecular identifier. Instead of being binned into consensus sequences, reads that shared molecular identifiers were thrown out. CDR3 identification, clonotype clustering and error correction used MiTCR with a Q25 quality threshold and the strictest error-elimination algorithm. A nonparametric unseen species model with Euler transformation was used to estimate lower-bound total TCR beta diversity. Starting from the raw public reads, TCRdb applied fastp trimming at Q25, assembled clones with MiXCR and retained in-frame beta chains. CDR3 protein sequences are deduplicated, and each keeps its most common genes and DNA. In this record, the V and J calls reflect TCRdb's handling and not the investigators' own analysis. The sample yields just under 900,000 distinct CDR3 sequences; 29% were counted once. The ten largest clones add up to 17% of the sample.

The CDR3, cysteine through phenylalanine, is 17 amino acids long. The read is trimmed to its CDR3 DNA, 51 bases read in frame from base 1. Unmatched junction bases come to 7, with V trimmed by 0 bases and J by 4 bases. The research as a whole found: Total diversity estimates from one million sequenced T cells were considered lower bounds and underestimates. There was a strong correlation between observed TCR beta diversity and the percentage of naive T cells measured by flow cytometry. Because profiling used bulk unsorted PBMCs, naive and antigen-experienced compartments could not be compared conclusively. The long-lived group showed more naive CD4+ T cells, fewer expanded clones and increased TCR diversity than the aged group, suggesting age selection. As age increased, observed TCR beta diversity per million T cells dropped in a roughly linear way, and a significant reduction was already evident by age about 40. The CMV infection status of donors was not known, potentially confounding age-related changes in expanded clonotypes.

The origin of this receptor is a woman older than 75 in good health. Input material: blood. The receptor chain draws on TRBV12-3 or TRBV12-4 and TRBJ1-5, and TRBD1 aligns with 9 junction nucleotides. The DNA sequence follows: TGTGCCAGCAGTTTAGCCGGGACAGGGTTAACAAATCAGCCCCAGCATTTT. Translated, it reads CASSLAGTGLTNQPQHF.